These T cell receptor beta chains were read from a single sample in a study of CXCR3-negative and CXCR3-positive naive CD8 T cells. Each CDR3 protein gets one entry in TCRdb, which reprocessed the 5' RACE reads and gives no DNA. The listing records 45,000 to 70,000 distinct CDR3 sequences. Material: memory CD8+ T cells from blood. The receptors here all came from a human donor in good health. Some clones in this sample may be carry-over from other donors' samples. Each CDR3 is given with its conserved first and last residue. Not all rows give a size; the values are once, few, many and, for expanded clones, a class.

cdr3_length clone_size j_call v_call cdr3_aa
15 . TRBJ2-7 TRBV3-1 CASSQDPPGRNEQYF
13 . TRBJ2-7 TRBV29-1 CSVESGDSYEQYF
14 . TRBJ1-5 TRBV20-1 CSASNLQRNQPQHF
14 . TRBJ2-7 TRBV5-1 CASSLEGVYNEQYF
13 . TRBJ2-3 TRBV5-4 CASGAGYTDTQYF
15 . TRBJ2-7 TRBV29-1 CSVGGTFDSSYEQYF
13 . TRBJ2-3 TRBV2 CASGREITDTQYF
11 . TRBJ2-7 TRBV29-1 CSVDSAYEQYF
15 . TRBJ2-5 TRBV7-6 CASRNTLAEQETQYF
15 . TRBJ2-7 TRBV18 CASSPYGTSGSEQYF
15 . TRBJ2-5 TRBV20-1 CSARRVAAWQETQYF
16 . TRBJ2-7 TRBV4-2 CASSHALTGTSNEQYF
15 . TRBJ2-7 TRBV29-1 CSVETGTSGSYEQYF
11 . TRBJ1-6 TRBV7-9 CASSANSPLHF
14 . TRBJ1-3 TRBV7-9 CASLDSISGNTIYF
14 . TRBJ2-7 TRBV20-1 CSARVGHASYEQYF
15 . TRBJ1-1 TRBV30 CAWLGTDFMNTEAFF
18 . TRBJ2-1 TRBV9 CASSVGGGGPGAYNEQFF
12 . TRBJ2-2 TRBV29-1 CSVEIVAGELFF
14 . TRBJ2-3 TRBV6-5 CASKEAPSADTQYF
15 . TRBJ2-2 TRBV7-3 CASSVTGGFTGELFF
15 . TRBJ2-1 TRBV20-1 CSARGSHRGFYEQFF
13 . TRBJ2-7 TRBV28 CASSPEGVHEQYF
19 . TRBJ2-7 TRBV12-3/TRBV12-4 CASSVTWPPSGGKTYEQYF
16 . TRBJ1-2 TRBV29-1 CSVEITGTTPNYGYTF
14 . TRBJ1-1 TRBV7-6 CASSSGTGNTEAFF
15 . TRBJ2-7 TRBV29-1 CSVVGPRTPLYEQYF
12 . TRBJ2-5 TRBV29-1 CSGRQGEETQYF
12 . TRBJ2-4 TRBV11-2 CASSSIENIQYF
16 medium-sized TRBJ2-1 TRBV6-2/TRBV6-3 CASSYTGASGANEQFF
13 . TRBJ1-5 TRBV27 CASQGQANQPQHF
16 . TRBJ2-7 TRBV10-3 CAISEGGGPIPYEQYF
16 . TRBJ1-2 TRBV20-1 CSARALPLGAHYGYTF
13 . TRBJ2-7 TRBV29-1 CSVGQGPAYEQYF
15 . TRBJ2-6 TRBV19 CASSVQLSGANVLTF
15 . TRBJ2-3 TRBV27 CASGKNRGLADTQYF
12 . TRBJ2-7 TRBV29-1 CSVVAGGYEQYF
15 . TRBJ2-7 TRBV5-5 CASSWGAGSSYEQYF
14 . TRBJ1-5 TRBV6-1 CASSERTEVQPQHF
14 . TRBJ1-1 TRBV12-3/TRBV12-4 CASSISGAAFEAFF
13 . TRBJ1-1 TRBV7-9 CASSSTGWTEAFF
12 . TRBJ2-7 TRBV7-2 CASSYPGYEQYF